A selection of T cell receptor beta chains follows, all from one sample in a study of T cell repertoires in cytomegalovirus infection. For these receptors, no antigen is known. Via MiXCR, TCRdb re-called the reads, giving one row per CDR3 protein. The top ten hold about an eighth of the sample, which has roughly 990,000 distinct CDR3 sequences, roughly a third seen once. Here the sequenced sample was cultured CD8+ T cells from PBMCs, taken from culture after CMV antigen stimulation. All receptors derive from a human donor in good health (CMV status not recorded). Some clones in this sample may be carry-over from other donors' samples. Both conserved end residues are part of each CDR3. Each record gives: V gene, CDR3 protein.

V: TRBV5-6; CDR3: CASSPVGGPGDTQYF
V: TRBV27; CDR3: CASRFGFGANYGYTF
V: TRBV7-9; CDR3: CASSLAWGLEQFF
V: TRBV7-6; CDR3: CASSRSGVDTGELFF
V: TRBV7-2; CDR3: CASSLGTSGGQETQYF
V: TRBV6-1; CDR3: CAGDSEGSNQPQHF
V: TRBV19; CDR3: CASSIDLWTGGRAQHF
V: TRBV27; CDR3: CASLGRQGVSLDYGYTF
V: TRBV7-8; CDR3: CASSLARGNIQYF
V: TRBV19; CDR3: CASTLTEGGTGELFF
V: TRBV7-6; CDR3: CASSDRGEQYF
V: TRBV9; CDR3: CASSVAMGPLNTEAFF
V: TRBV11-2; CDR3: CASSPGRGGLDTDTQYF
V: TRBV5-5; CDR3: CASSFNGGKETQYF
V: TRBV2; CDR3: CASSRREQFF
V: TRBV7-8; CDR3: CASSLKGLAYEQYF
V: TRBV4-2; CDR3: CASSQEVGPYGYTF
V: TRBV6-5; CDR3: CASSPGQVPYNEQFF
V: TRBV2; CDR3: CASSDPSGGLISYNEQFF
V: TRBV2; CDR3: CASRVAGTGLNIQYF
V: TRBV7-9; CDR3: CASSPSGTGNQETQYF
V: TRBV7-8; CDR3: CASSQGGGRGLNEQFF
V: TRBV7-6; CDR3: CASSFGQGHTGELFF
V: TRBV5-5; CDR3: CASSLVSSGGSNTGELFF
V: TRBV7-3; CDR3: CASSLIRARGLNNEQFF
V: TRBV19; CDR3: CASSINSQNSADTQYF
V: TRBV6-5; CDR3: CASSPVGGLSTDTQYF
V: TRBV28; CDR3: CASSLSRGGVVYGYTF
V: TRBV7-9; CDR3: CASSPDRYYNEQFF
V: TRBV7-9; CDR3: CASSFKDGQYNTGELFF
V: TRBV7-9; CDR3: CASSARTGGKYEQYF
V: TRBV6-2/TRBV6-3; CDR3: CASSQGLGYNEQFF
V: TRBV29-1; CDR3: CSVYGGTEAFF
V: TRBV25-1; CDR3: CASSEWTGPASYEQYF
V: TRBV12-3/TRBV12-4; CDR3: CASSLEGRGHYGYTF
V: TRBV12-3/TRBV12-4; CDR3: CASSLVGGTQAQETQYF
V: TRBV7-2; CDR3: CASSSLGPLHF
V: TRBV19; CDR3: CASSPENRGLAGYNEQFF
V: TRBV7-9; CDR3: CASRAMGPSRARSTTGELFF
V: TRBV27; CDR3: CASSFTAPGTGSDGNTEAFF
V: TRBV10-3; CDR3: CAISESGVVNTGELFF
V: TRBV7-9; CDR3: CASSLAGGRDTDTQYF
V: TRBV2; CDR3: CATIGAKNIQYF
V: TRBV19; CDR3: CASQGPSGANVLTF
V: TRBV6-6; CDR3: CASSWGPAEAFF
V: TRBV7-2; CDR3: CASSLTTGQLFF